The rows below give T cell receptor beta chains drawn from one sample of a study of response to subunit inactivated influenza vaccine. TCRdb ran MiXCR on the RT-PCR reads and lists one entry per CDR3 protein. The sample has 500,000 to 600,000 distinct CDR3 sequences; about 17% are singletons. Sequenced here: CD4+ T cells sorted from PBMCs, sampled about 24 months after vaccination. The receptors originated from a man between 50 and 70 years old who received an inactivated influenza vaccine. Each CDR3 is given with its conserved first and last residue. The D gene is left open where the match is weak. Clone size is given for some rows only: seen once, a few or many times, or a class if the clone is expanded.

D | J | length | V | size | DNA | CDR3
. | TRBJ2-7 | 15 | TRBV11-1 | many | TGTGCCAGCAGCCCGTCTAGAGGCGGACGCTACGAGCAGTACTTC | CASSPSRGGRYEQYF
. | TRBJ1-1 | 13 | TRBV30 | . | TGTGCCTGGAGTTTTGACAGGAACACTGAAGCTTTCTTT | CAWSFDRNTEAFF
. | TRBJ1-5 | 15 | TRBV2 | . | TGTGCCAGCAGGGACTCTCTCTATAGCAATCAGCCCCAGCATTTT | CASRDSLYSNQPQHF
. | TRBJ1-1 | 14 | TRBV27 | . | TGTGCCAGCAGTTCCCGACACGGGAACACTGAAGCTTTCTTT | CASSSRHGNTEAFF
. | TRBJ2-7 | 12 | TRBV28 | few | TGTGCCAGCAACTACCTTAAGGGGGGGCAGTACTTC | CASNYLKGGQYF
TRBD1 | TRBJ2-7 | 14 | TRBV20-1 | many | TGCAGTGCTCTGGACAGGTGGAACTCCTACGAGCAGTACTTC | CSALDRWNSYEQYF
. | TRBJ2-1 | 12 | TRBV15 | few | TGTGCCACCAGCAGCACTTCCTCCGGGAAGGCCTTC | CATSSTSSGKAF
. | TRBJ1-1 | 16 | TRBV5-1 | . | TGCGCCAGCAGCCCCCAAGCTGGAGGGCTGAACACTGAAGCTTTCTTT | CASSPQAGGLNTEAFF
TRBD2 | TRBJ2-2 | 15 | TRBV6-5 | . | TGTGCCAGCAGTTATTCGGGGGGGAACACCGGGGAGCTGTTTTTT | CASSYSGGNTGELFF
. | TRBJ2-1 | 15 | TRBV15 | . | TGTGCCACCAGCAGAGATTTTGGGGCACACAATGAGCAGTTCTTC | CATSRDFGAHNEQFF
. | TRBJ2-1 | 10 | TRBV9 | . | TGTGCCAGCGGCGACGGTGAGCAGTTCTTC | CASGDGEQFF
. | TRBJ2-1 | 11 | TRBV20-1 | few | TGCAGTGCTATAACCTACAATGAGCAGTTCTTC | CSAITYNEQFF
. | TRBJ2-7 | 15 | TRBV10-3 | many | TGTGCCATCAGGAACCGACAGACGAGCTCCTACGAGCAGTACTTC | CAIRNRQTSSYEQYF
. | TRBJ1-1 | 15 | TRBV7-9 | few | TGTGCCAGCAGCTTATTCGGGCGGGGGGACACTGAAGCTTTCTTT | CASSLFGRGDTEAFF
. | TRBJ1-1 | 15 | TRBV5-1 | many | TGCGCCAGCAAGACCTCGTGGACGGTGAACACTGAAGCTTTCTTT | CASKTSWTVNTEAFF
. | TRBJ1-4 | 15 | TRBV4-2 | . | TGTGCCAGCAACTCACGGACGGGACAAGGCGAAAAACTGTTTTTT | CASNSRTGQGEKLFF
. | TRBJ2-6 | 17 | TRBV20-1 | few | TGCAGTGCCCCACGGGACCCCGGACTCTCTGGGGCCAACGTCCTGACTTTC | CSAPRDPGLSGANVLTF
TRBD1 | TRBJ2-5 | 11 | TRBV29-1 | few | TGCAGCGGTGACAGGGCAGAGACCCAGTACTTC | CSGDRAETQYF
TRBD2 | TRBJ2-1 | 16 | TRBV28 | . | TGTGCCAGCAGCCTAGCGGGAGAAAGGTACTACAATGAGCAGTTCTTC | CASSLAGERYYNEQFF
. | TRBJ2-3 | 13 | TRBV5-1 | many | TGCGCCAGCAGCTTGATAGGCACAGATACGCAGTATTTT | CASSLIGTDTQYF
. | TRBJ1-1 | 14 | TRBV20-1 | . | TGCAGTGCTAGAGATTCGCCGTGGAACACTGAAGCTTTCTTT | CSARDSPWNTEAFF
TRBD1 | TRBJ2-7 | 15 | TRBV11-3 | . | TGTGCCAGCAGCCTCGGACAGGGGAAGTCCTACGAGCAGTACTTC | CASSLGQGKSYEQYF
TRBD1 | TRBJ2-2 | 14 | TRBV25-1 | few | TGTGCCAGCAGTAGGGACAGGGATAACGGGGAGCTGTTTTTT | CASSRDRDNGELFF
TRBD1 | TRBJ2-7 | 15 | TRBV6-1 | few | TGTGCCAGCACCCCCCGACAGGGGGGTTCCTACGAGCAGTACTTC | CASTPRQGGSYEQYF
TRBD2 | TRBJ2-1 | 15 | TRBV7-2 | many | TGTGCCAGCAGCCCTGGACTAGCGGGCGCGGGGGAGCAGTTCTTC | CASSPGLAGAGEQFF
TRBD1 | TRBJ1-4 | 14 | TRBV7-2 | . | TGTGCCAGCAGTACAGGGGGCGTTAATGAAAAACTGTTTTTT | CASSTGGVNEKLFF
. | TRBJ2-5 | 9 | TRBV6-2/TRBV6-3 | many | TGTGCCAGCGGTGAGACCCAGTACTTC | CASGETQYF
. | TRBJ2-5 | 13 | TRBV18 | few | TGTGCCAGCTCACCACTAACGGCAGAGACCCAGTACTTC | CASSPLTAETQYF
. | TRBJ2-5 | 13 | TRBV29-1 | many | TGCAGCGTTGAAGATCCCTGGGGGGAGACCCAGTACTTC | CSVEDPWGETQYF
TRBD2 | TRBJ2-5 | 15 | TRBV9 | . | TGTGCCAGCAGCTACGGACTAGCGGGGTCGGAGACCCAGTACTTC | CASSYGLAGSETQYF
. | TRBJ1-6 | 14 | TRBV12-3/TRBV12-4 | few | TGTGCCAGCAGTTTACCAGGGGACAATTCACCCCTCCACTTT | CASSLPGDNSPLHF
. | TRBJ2-7 | 14 | TRBV10-3 | . | TGTGCCATCAGTGACGACAGGATCCGCTACGAGCAGTACTTC | CAISDDRIRYEQYF
. | TRBJ1-1 | 13 | TRBV20-1 | . | TGCAGTGCACCTAAACAGGGGAACACTGAAGCTTTCTTT | CSAPKQGNTEAFF
. | TRBJ2-5 | 16 | TRBV27 | few | TGTGCCAGCAGTTCCCGGTGGGGGGCTCCAGGAGAGACCCAGTACTTC | CASSSRWGAPGETQYF
. | TRBJ2-7 | 16 | TRBV5-1 | few | TGCGCCAGCAGGAATATACAGGGTGGTGGGTCCTACGAGCAGTACTTC | CASRNIQGGGSYEQYF
TRBD1 | TRBJ2-3 | 14 | TRBV6-1 | . | TGTGCCAGCAGTGGGACAGGGGGCCCAGATACGCAGTATTTT | CASSGTGGPDTQYF
. | TRBJ2-3 | 10 | TRBV24-1 | few | TGTGCCCCCACGGGAGATACGCAGTATTTT | CAPTGDTQYF
. | TRBJ2-3 | 13 | TRBV5-6 | few | TGTGCCAGCAGCCGTGAACCCACAGATACGCAGTATTTT | CASSREPTDTQYF
. | TRBJ2-1 | 12 | TRBV23-1 | few | TGCGCCAGCAGTCACCCCGGAGGGTGGCAGTTCTTC | CASSHPGGWQFF
TRBD1 | TRBJ2-1 | 14 | TRBV20-1 | . | TGCAGTGCTACCGGGACAGGGGGCTACAATGAGCAGTTCTTC | CSATGTGGYNEQFF
. | TRBJ1-4 | 12 | TRBV20-1 | few | TGCAGTGCTAGCCAGCCTAATGAAAAACTGTTTTTT | CSASQPNEKLFF
TRBD2 | TRBJ2-7 | 15 | TRBV6-1 | . | TGTGCCAGCAGTAGCACTAGCGGGAGGGCCGGCGAGCAGTACTTC | CASSSTSGRAGEQYF
. | TRBJ1-5 | 11 | TRBV6-1 | few | TGTGCCAGCAGTAGCAATCAGCCCCAGCATTTT | CASSSNQPQHF
TRBD1 | TRBJ2-2 | 13 | TRBV12-3/TRBV12-4 | few | TGTGCCAGCAGGACAGGGGACGCCGGGGAGCTGTTTTTT | CASRTGDAGELFF
TRBD2 | TRBJ2-3 | 16 | TRBV12-3/TRBV12-4 | few | TGTGCCAGCAGTTTTCGCGCGGGGGAAAGCACAGATACGCAGTATTTT | CASSFRAGESTDTQYF
TRBD1 | TRBJ2-1 | 16 | TRBV7-2 | many | TGTGCCAGCAGCCTACACCTGACAGGGAGCTACAATGAGCAGTTCTTC | CASSLHLTGSYNEQFF
TRBD1 | TRBJ1-1 | 16 | TRBV7-2 | . | TGTGCCAGCAGCTTAGTGGGCAGGGGGCAGTACACTGAAGCTTTCTTT | CASSLVGRGQYTEAFF
TRBD1 | TRBJ2-2 | 16 | TRBV5-1 | few | TGCGCCAGCAGCCAGGGGACAGGGGGCTACACCGGGGAGCTGTTTTTT | CASSQGTGGYTGELFF
. | TRBJ2-4 | 13 | TRBV28 | . | TGTGCCAGCAGGGAATTCAACAAAGGCATTCAGTACTTC | CASREFNKGIQYF
. | TRBJ1-4 | 15 | TRBV7-2 | . | TGTGCCAGCAGCCCTCGGTGGGGCCGGAATGAAAAACTGTTTTTT | CASSPRWGRNEKLFF
. | TRBJ1-5 | 16 | TRBV28 | few | TGTGCCAGCAGTTTAACTACAGGGATGGGAAATCAGCCCCAGCATTTT | CASSLTTGMGNQPQHF
. | TRBJ2-7 | 15 | TRBV19 | . | TGTGCCAGTAGTGCCCGGGCGGGCTCCCCCTACGAGCAGTACTTC | CASSARAGSPYEQYF
TRBD2 | TRBJ2-1 | 14 | TRBV5-6 | few | TGTGCCAGCAGCTTGGCGCGGGGTGCGGGGGGCGTTTTCTTC | CASSLARGAGGVFF
TRBD1 | TRBJ1-1 | 15 | TRBV2 | many | TGTGCCAGCAGGTCTCTGGGACAGGGCAAGTCTGAAGCTTTCTTT | CASRSLGQGKSEAFF
TRBD2 | TRBJ2-1 | 15 | TRBV9 | few | TGTGCCAGCAGCGTATGGGGGACTAGCGTCCGTGAGCAGTTCTTC | CASSVWGTSVREQFF
. | TRBJ1-4 | 13 | TRBV20-1 | . | TGCAGTGCTAGGGACGTTTCTAATGAAAAACTGTTTTTT | CSARDVSNEKLFF
. | TRBJ2-4 | 13 | TRBV7-2 | few | TGTGCCAGCAGCTTAGGATTCGGGGACATTCAGTACTTC | CASSLGFGDIQYF